The 22 T cell receptor beta chains in this list originate from one sample, sequenced in a study of control samples from healthy donors and cancer patients. Method: immunoSEQ multiplex PCR; TCRdb's copy keeps in-frame clones and lacks some. The sample consists of 350,000 to 450,000 clones, 90% of them appearing once. Material: PBMCs. The receptor set was obtained from a man aged 35-49 years with head and neck cancer.

This clone was seen a handful of times. The chain links TRBV6-6 to TRBJ2-3; D is unclear. Looked up from germline, CDR1 is MNHNY and CDR2 is SVGAGI (reference sequence). The CDR3 extends over 14 amino acids. V lost 6 bases, J lost 1 base, and 11 bases lay in between. The CDR3 loop reads CASSPFTGTDTQYF. As DNA, the CDR3 is TGTGCCAGCAGCCCCTTTACAGGCACAGATACGCAGTATTTT.

V gene TRBV30 combines with J gene TRBJ2-3; TRBD2 is a possible D gene (5 bases). V lost 2 bases to trimming and J lost 3 bases, with 18 bases between them. CDR1 GTSNPN and CDR2 SVGIG come from the germline V gene (reference sequence). This CDR3 is 16 amino acids long. The CDR3 spells CAWSREMRFSTDTQYF. The CDR3 coding sequence is TGTGCCTGGAGTCGGGAAATGAGGTTTTCGACAGATACGCAGTATTTT.

The chain is built from TRBV7-8 and TRBJ2-7; D is perhaps TRBD1 (5 bases). The germline V and J ends were trimmed by 5 bases and 4 bases, with 12 bases remaining between them. Germline CDR1 SGHVS, CDR2 FQNEAQ. This CDR3 has 13 amino acids. CDR3: CASSIRTLYEQYF. The CDR3 DNA follows: TGTGCCAGCAGCATTCGGACACTTTACGAGCAGTACTTC.

This rearrangement joins TRBV28 to TRBJ1-5; D uncertain. CDR3 size: 13 residues. Deletions cut 2 bases from V and 7 bases from J, with 9 bases between. Per the germline V gene, CDR1 is MDHEN and CDR2 is SYDVKM. This CDR3 reads CASSLTWRQPQHF. CDR3 sequence (DNA): TGTGCCAGCAGTTTAACTTGGCGCCAGCCCCAGCATTTT.

The chain employs TRBV19 and TRBJ1-3; tentatively, D is TRBD1 (6 bases). The CDR3 sequence is 16 residues long. Germline-derived CDR1 and CDR2 are LNHDA and SQIVND (reference sequence). With 6 bases removed from V and 2 bases from J, the gap between germline ends came to 17 bases. CDR3 loop: CASSNPGEYPGNTIYF. The CDR3 DNA follows: TGTGCCAGTAGCAACCCAGGGGAGTACCCTGGAAACACCATATATTTT.

The chain is built from TRBV5-1 and TRBJ1-5; D is ambiguous. The CDR3 sequence is 13 residues long. Germline V CDR1 and CDR2: SGHRS, YFSETQ. The V end lost 0 bases, the J end lost 15 bases, and 16 bases lay between the germline ends. As DNA, the CDR3 is TGCGCCAGCAGCTTGGCCCCCGGGAACTTAGGGCATTTT. Translated, it gives CASSLAPGNLGHF.

The chain combines TRBV11-2 with TRBJ1-4, with 7 bases identical to TRBD1. V lost 3 bases, J lost 3 bases, and 10 bases stayed unmatched. This CDR3 is built from 17 residues. Germline CDR1 reads SGHAT; CDR2 reads FQNNGV. The DNA for the CDR3 is TGTGCCAGCAGCTTCACAGGGGTACAATCTGCTAATGAAAAACTGTTTTTT. This translates into CASSFTGVQSANEKLFF. Together with reference TRBV11-2 and TRBJ1-4, the CDR3 gives the full variable domain: EAGVAQSPRYKIIEKRQSVAFWCNPISGHATLYWYQQILGQGPKLLIQFQNNGVVDDSQLPKDRFSAERLKGVDSTLKIQPAKLEDSAVYLCASSFTGVQSANEKLFFGSGTQLSVL.

This clone was seen ten or more times. The rearrangement uses TRBV28 and TRBJ1-4, with a possible D match to TRBD1 (6 bases). Per the germline V gene, CDR1 is MDHEN and CDR2 is SYDVKM. The CDR3 contains 16 residues. Trimming cost V 3 bases and J 6 bases, with 17 bases left between them. This CDR3 is CASSFTAGAVYEKLFF. CDR3 bases: TGTGCCAGCAGTTTCACGGCAGGGGCTGTTTATGAAAAACTGTTTTTT.

The chain has TRBV27 and TRBJ1-6; D is undetermined. CDR1 is MNHEY, CDR2 SMNVEV, per germline (reference sequence). The CDR3 consists of 14 residues. Trimming removed 7 bases from V and 10 bases from J, with 17 bases in between. The CDR3: CASTPLEAGSPLHF. In DNA, the CDR3 is TGTGCCAGCACCCCCCTAGAAGCGGGGTCACCCCTCCACTTT.

The gene calls are TRBV6-5 and TRBJ1-1, with TRBD1 matching 7 bases. CDR1 and CDR2 from the germline V gene are MNHEY and SVGAGI. Germline trimming cut 7 bases from V and 3 bases from J; bases unmatched to any gene: 8. The CDR3 has 14 amino acids. The CDR3 protein is CASNPPGGYTEAFF. CDR3 nucleotides: TGTGCCAGCAACCCCCCAGGGGGGTACACTGAAGCTTTCTTT.

This chain connects TRBV11-2 to TRBJ2-3; D is unclear. Germline CDR1 and CDR2: SGHAT and FQNNGV. V lost 6 bases and J lost 3, with 19 bases in between. The CDR3 loop spans 16 amino acids. CDR3 in DNA: TGTGCCAGCAGTCTTGGTGGGCCTAGAATTACAGATACGCAGTATTTT. Residues: CASSLGGPRITDTQYF.

This chain joins TRBV12-3 or TRBV12-4 and TRBJ1-4, with D hard to call. CDR3 length: 13 amino acids. V lost 3 bases and J lost 12, with 14 bases in between. The CDR3 here is CASSLGGVTELFF. DNA of the CDR3: TGTGCCAGCAGTTTGGGCGGAGTCACGGAACTGTTTTTT.

The rearrangement links TRBV7-3 to TRBJ2-7; 7 positions agree with TRBD1. The CDR3 covers 15 residues. Germline V gene lookup returns CDR1 SGHTA and CDR2 FQGTGA. Trimming took 5 bases from V and 2 from J; bases not matched to a gene: 9. The CDR3 coding sequence is TGTGCCAGCAGCCCGGACGCGACAGGGCCCTACGAGCAGTACTTC. Protein sequence: CASSPDATGPYEQYF. Complete variable domain (other parts from reference TRBV7-3 and TRBJ2-7): GAGVSQTPSNKVTEKGKYVELRCDPISGHTALYWYRQSLGQGPEFLIYFQGTGAADDSGLPNDRFFAVRPEGSVSTLKIQRTERGDSAVYLCASSPDATGPYEQYFGPGTRLTVT.

V and J are TRBV30 and TRBJ2-7, with D possibly TRBD1 on 5 matching bases. Trimming shortened V by 4 bases and J by 7 bases, and 14 bases separated the two germline ends. The CDR3 covers 12 residues. In germline, CDR1 is GTSNPN, CDR2 SVGIG (reference sequence). CDR3 coding DNA: TGTGCCTGGACCTATAACCAGGGTGAGCAGTACTTC. Amino acid sequence: CAWTYNQGEQYF.

The chain is built from TRBV2 and TRBJ1-1; D is undetermined. V lost 8 bases, J lost 0 bases, and 10 bases lay in between. The CDR3 is made up of 13 amino acids. Germline V gene data show CDR1 as SNHLY and CDR2 as FYNNEI. CDR3 sequence: CASSSGMNTEAFF. The CDR3 DNA sequence: TGTGCCAGCTCATCCGGGATGAACACTGAAGCTTTCTTT.

This clone showed up just a few times. This sequence joins TRBV4-3 and TRBJ1-6; 10 bases are shared with TRBD1. CDR3 length: 14 residues. Germline values: CDR1 LGHNA, CDR2 YSLEER. Trimming at V came to 4 bases and at J to 7 bases, leaving 1 base not matched to a gene. Here the CDR3 DNA reads TGCGCCAGCAGCCGGGGACAGGGGAATTCACCCCTCCACTTT. Protein sequence: CASSRGQGNSPLHF.

The chain recombines TRBV20-1 with TRBJ2-5; 8 nucleotides align to TRBD2. Germline V gene lookup returns CDR1 DFQATT and CDR2 SNEGSKA (reference sequence). V was pared by 5 bases and J by 6 bases, with 11 bases of the junction left unmatched. The CDR3 is made up of 14 amino acids. The CDR3 sequence: CSAGGLAGVKTQYF. The CDR3 region has the DNA TGCAGTGCTGGTGGACTAGCCGGGGTAAAGACCCAGTACTTC.

The rearrangement joins TRBV19 to TRBJ2-7; unclear D gene. V was trimmed by 8 bases and J by 0 bases, leaving 8 bases between them. CDR3 length: 12 residues. The germline gives CDR1 LNHDA, CDR2 SQIVND (reference sequence). CDR3 loop: CASGGDSYEQYF. The CDR3 DNA is TGTGCCAGTGGCGGAGACTCCTACGAGCAGTACTTC.

The chain has TRBV2 and TRBJ1-5; tentatively, D is TRBD1 (5 bases). With 3 bases removed from V and 0 bases from J, the gap between germline ends came to 6 bases. From germline, CDR1 is SNHLY and CDR2 FYNNEI. There are 14 residues in the CDR3. The CDR3: CASSEDISNQPQHF. In DNA, the CDR3 is TGTGCCAGCAGTGAGGACATTAGCAATCAGCCCCAGCATTTT.

This clone was recorded only once. The J gene is TRBJ1-1, the V gene TRBV6-6; D remains ambiguous. The CDR3 length is 15 residues. Trimming stripped 5 bases from V and 1 base from J, with 14 bases between. Germline CDR1 reads MNHNY; CDR2 reads SVGAGI (reference sequence). CDR3 sequence (DNA): TGTGCCAGCAGTCACGGACTAACACAGAACACTGAAGCTTTCTTT. This codes for CASSHGLTQNTEAFF.

The V call is TRBV6-5, the J call TRBJ2-7; TRBD1 is a possible D gene (6 bases). Trimming pared 5 bases from V and 1 base from J, leaving 12 bases between. The V gene's germline CDR1 is MNHEY and CDR2 SVGAGI. This CDR3 region has 14 residues. The CDR3: CASSRTVGSYEQYF. CDR3 DNA sequence: TGTGCCAGCAGTCGGACAGTAGGATCCTACGAGCAGTACTTC.

The CDR3 region is CASSLRATTNEKLFF. As DNA, the CDR3 is TGTGCCAGCAGCTTACGAGCCACAACTAATGAAAAACTGTTTTTT. The genes are TRBV7-6 and TRBJ1-4; D gene unclear. From germline, CDR1 is SGHVS and CDR2 FNYEAQ. Trimming pared 2 bases from V and 0 bases from J, leaving 7 bases between. The CDR3 has 15 residues.